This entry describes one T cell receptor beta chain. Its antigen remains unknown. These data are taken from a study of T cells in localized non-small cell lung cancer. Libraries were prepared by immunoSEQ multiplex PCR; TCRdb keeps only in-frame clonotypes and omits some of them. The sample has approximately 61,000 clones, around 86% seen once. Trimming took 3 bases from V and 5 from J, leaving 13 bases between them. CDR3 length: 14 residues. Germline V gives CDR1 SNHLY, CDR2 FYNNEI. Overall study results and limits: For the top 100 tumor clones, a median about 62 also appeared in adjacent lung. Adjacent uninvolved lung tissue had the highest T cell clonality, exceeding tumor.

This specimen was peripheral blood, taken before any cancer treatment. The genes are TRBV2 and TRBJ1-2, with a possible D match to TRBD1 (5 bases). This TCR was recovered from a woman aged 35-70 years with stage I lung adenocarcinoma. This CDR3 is CASSEVAGPYGYTF. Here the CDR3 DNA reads TGTGCCAGCAGTGAGGTAGCGGGACCTTATGGCTACACCTTC.